This TCR beta chain originates from a study of CD8 T cells in Susac syndrome. In the study overall: Treatment status at blood draw for the Susac syndrome patients was therapy-naive, corticosteroids, or intravenous immunoglobulin alone. Overall study results and limits: The CD4+ T cell repertoire of patients with Susac syndrome showed no detectable clonal expansion.

This CDR3 comprises 16 residues. CDR1 SGHTA and CDR2 FQGNSA come from the germline V gene. With 1 base removed from V and 2 bases from J, the gap between germline ends came to 12 bases. Bulk CD8+ and CD4+ cells came from magnetic negative isolation; CD8+ TEMRA by FACS. Concerning this clonotype itself: Its target is unknown.

It was with random hexamers that roughly 0.45 to 1 ug RNA was reverse transcribed. TCRdb processed the immunoSEQ multiplex PCR reads anew with MiXCR; each CDR3 protein has one entry. The table includes 150,000 to 180,000 distinct CDR3 sequences, around 96% detected once. This clonotype was sampled from a human donor with Susac syndrome. What was sequenced was CD4+ T cells from PBMCs. The rearrangement joins TRBV7-2 to TRBJ2-1; tentative D call: TRBD2 (6 bases). The CDR3: CASSLVAGSPYNEQFF. In DNA, the CDR3 is TGTGCCAGCAGCTTAGTGGCGGGGTCACCCTACAATGAGCAGTTCTTC.